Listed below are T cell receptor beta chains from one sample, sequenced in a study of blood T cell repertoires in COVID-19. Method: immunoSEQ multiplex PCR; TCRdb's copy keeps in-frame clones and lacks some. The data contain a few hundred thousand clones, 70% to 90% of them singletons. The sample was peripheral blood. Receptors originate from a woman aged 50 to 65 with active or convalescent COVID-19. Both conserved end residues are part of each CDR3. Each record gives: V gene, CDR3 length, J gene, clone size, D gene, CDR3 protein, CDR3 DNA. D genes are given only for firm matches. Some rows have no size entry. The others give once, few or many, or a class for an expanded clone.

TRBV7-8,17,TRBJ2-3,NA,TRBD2,CASSSTRLAGVADTQYF,TGTGCCAGCAGCTCAACACGACTAGCGGGAGTGGCAGATACGCAGTATTTT
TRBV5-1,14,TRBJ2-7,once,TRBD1,CASSLGGQSYEQYF,TGCGCCAGCAGCTTGGGGGGACAGAGCTACGAGCAGTACTTC
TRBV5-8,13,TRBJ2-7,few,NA,CASSLVTAYEQYF,TGTGCCAGCAGCTTGGTGACAGCCTACGAGCAGTACTTC
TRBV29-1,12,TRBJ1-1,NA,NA,CSVVRGGAEAFF,TGCAGCGTTGTTCGGGGAGGGGCTGAAGCTTTCTTT
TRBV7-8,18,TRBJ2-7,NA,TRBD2,CASSPVPLLAVSAYEQYF,TGTGCCAGCAGCCCTGTGCCACTACTAGCGGTATCCGCCTACGAGCAGTACTTC
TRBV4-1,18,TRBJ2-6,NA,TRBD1,CASSLTGTGSAGANVLTF,TGCGCCAGCAGCCTAACCGGGACAGGGTCGGCTGGGGCCAACGTCCTGACTTTC
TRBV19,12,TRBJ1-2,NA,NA,CASSIPGGGPAF,TGTGCCAGTAGTATCCCAGGCGGGGGTCCGGCCTTC
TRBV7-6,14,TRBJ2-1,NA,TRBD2,CASSLGTTNNEQFF,TGTGCCAGTTCATTAGGGACTACCAACAATGAGCAGTTCTTC
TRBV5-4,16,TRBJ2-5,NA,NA,CASSSGMGRAQETQYF,TGTGCCAGCAGCTCTGGGATGGGCAGGGCACAAGAGACCCAGTACTTC
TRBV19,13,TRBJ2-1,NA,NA,CASSTQTGTPKFF,TGTGCCAGTAGTACTCAAACCGGGACACCTAAGTTCTTC
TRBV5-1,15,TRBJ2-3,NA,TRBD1,CASSTRPGQGDTQYF,TGCGCCAGCAGCACCCGACCGGGACAGGGGGATACGCAGTATTTT
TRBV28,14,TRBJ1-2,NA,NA,CASKAMGQNYGYTF,TGTGCCAGCAAAGCTATGGGGCAGAACTATGGCTACACCTTC
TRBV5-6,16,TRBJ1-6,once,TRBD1,CASSPGTGPYNSPLHF,TGTGCCAGCAGCCCCGGGACAGGGCCCTATAATTCACCCCTCCACTTT
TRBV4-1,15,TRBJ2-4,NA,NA,CASSQVGRAKNIQYF,TGCGCCAGCAGCCAAGTGGGCAGGGCCAAAAACATTCAGTACTTC
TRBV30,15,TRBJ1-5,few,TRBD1,CAWSAGTGGGQPQHF,TGTGCCTGGAGTGCTGGGACAGGGGGCGGCCAGCCCCAGCATTTT
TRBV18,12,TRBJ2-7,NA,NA,CASSPFLYEQYF,TGTGCCAGCTCACCCTTCTTATACGAGCAGTACTTC
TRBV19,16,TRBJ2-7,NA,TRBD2,CASTNRPGGGMDEQYF,TGTGCCAGTACCAATCGACCGGGGGGAGGCATGGACGAGCAGTACTTC
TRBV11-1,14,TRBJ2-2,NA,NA,CASSLTGHTGELFF,TGTGCCAGCAGCTTGACAGGTCACACCGGGGAGCTGTTTTTT
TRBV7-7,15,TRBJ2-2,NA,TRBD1,CASSARQGDTGELFF,TGTGCTAGCAGCGCCCGACAGGGGGACACCGGGGAGCTGTTTTTT
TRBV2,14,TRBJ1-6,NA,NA,CASSERRINSPLHF,TGTGCCAGCAGTGAGAGGCGGATTAATTCACCCCTCCACTTT
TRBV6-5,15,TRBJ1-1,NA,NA,CASSYNPGLDTEAFF,TGTGCCAGCAGTTACAATCCCGGGTTGGACACTGAAGCTTTCTTT
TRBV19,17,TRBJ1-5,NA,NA,CASSIGTTGITNQPQHF,TGTGCCAGTAGTATAGGGACTACCGGGATCACCAATCAGCCCCAGCATTTT
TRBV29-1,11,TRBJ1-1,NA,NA,CSVEPSFEAFF,TGCAGCGTTGAACCGTCCTTCGAAGCTTTCTTT
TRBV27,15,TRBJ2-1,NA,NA,CASSFLPSSYNEQFF,TGTGCCAGCAGTTTCCTCCCGAGCTCCTACAATGAGCAGTTCTTC
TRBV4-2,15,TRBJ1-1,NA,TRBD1,CASRGNGGQFTEAFF,TGTGCCAGCAGGGGGAATGGGGGACAGTTTACTGAAGCTTTCTTT
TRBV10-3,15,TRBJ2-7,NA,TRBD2,CAISERLAGAHEQYF,TGTGCCATCAGTGAGAGACTAGCGGGAGCCCACGAGCAGTACTTC
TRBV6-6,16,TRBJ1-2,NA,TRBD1,CASSKGQGRDNYGYTF,TGTGCCAGCAGTAAAGGACAGGGGCGCGATAACTATGGCTACACCTTC
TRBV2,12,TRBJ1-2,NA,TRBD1,CASSVGGGGYTF,TGTGCCAGCAGTGTCGGAGGGGGCGGCTACACCTTC
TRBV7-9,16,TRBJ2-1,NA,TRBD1,CASSLGDRGYYNEQFF,TGTGCCAGCAGCTTAGGGGACAGGGGCTACTACAATGAGCAGTTCTTC
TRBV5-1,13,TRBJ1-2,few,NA,CASSSGLNYGYTF,TGCGCCAGCAGCTCGGGACTGAACTATGGCTACACCTTC
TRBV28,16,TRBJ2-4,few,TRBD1,CASSLSGQGATRTRYF,TGTGCCAGCAGTTTATCAGGACAGGGGGCCACCCGGACTAGGTACTTC
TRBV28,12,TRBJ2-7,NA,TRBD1,CACQQGPHEQYF,TGTGCCTGCCAACAGGGGCCCCACGAGCAGTACTTC
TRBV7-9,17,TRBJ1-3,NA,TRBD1,CASSSKGQGTPGNTIYF,TGTGCCAGCAGCTCCAAGGGACAGGGTACCCCTGGAAACACCATATATTTT
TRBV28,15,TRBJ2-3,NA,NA,CASSPTGTVPDTQYF,TGTGCCAGCAGCCCCACCGGTACAGTCCCAGATACGCAGTATTTT
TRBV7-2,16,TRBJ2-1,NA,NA,CASSLGAAGTVGEQFF,TGTGCCAGCAGTTTAGGCGCGGCGGGTACAGTGGGTGAGCAGTTCTTC
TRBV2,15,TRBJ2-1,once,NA,CASSVGTSSYNEQFF,TGTGCCAGCAGTGTGGGCACAAGCTCCTACAATGAGCAGTTCTTC
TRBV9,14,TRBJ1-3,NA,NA,CASSVQGNGNTIYF,TGTGCCAGCAGCGTACAGGGTAATGGAAACACCATATATTTT
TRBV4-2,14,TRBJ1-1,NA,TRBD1,CASSPTGTSREAFF,TGTGCCAGCAGCCCGACAGGGACGAGTCGTGAAGCTTTCTTT
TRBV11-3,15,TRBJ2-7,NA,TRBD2,CASSLRLAGKDEQYF,TGTGCCAGCAGCCTACGACTAGCGGGAAAGGACGAGCAGTACTTC
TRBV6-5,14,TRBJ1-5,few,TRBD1,CASRAGTGGQPQHF,TGTGCCAGCAGGGCCGGGACAGGGGGTCAGCCCCAGCATTTT
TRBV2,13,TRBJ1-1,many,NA,CASSQSDNTEAFF,TGTGCCAGCAGTCAGTCTGATAACACTGAAGCTTTCTTT
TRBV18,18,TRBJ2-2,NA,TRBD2,CASSPGTSGRRDTGELFF,TGTGCCAGCTCACCAGGGACTAGCGGGAGAAGGGACACCGGGGAGCTGTTTTTT
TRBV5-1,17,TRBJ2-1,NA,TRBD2,CASSLEGLALRYNEQFF,TGCGCCAGCAGCTTGGAGGGACTAGCCCTTCGCTACAATGAGCAGTTCTTC
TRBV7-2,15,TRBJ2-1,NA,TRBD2,CASSSGLGSYNEQFF,TGTGCCAGCAGCTCGGGACTAGGGTCCTACAATGAGCAGTTCTTC
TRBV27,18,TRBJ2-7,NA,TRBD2,CASSLVLAGRGDLDEQYF,TGTGCCAGCAGTTTGGTACTAGCGGGAAGAGGTGACCTAGACGAGCAGTACTTC
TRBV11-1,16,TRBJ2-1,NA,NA,CASSVGGTQLNNEQFF,TGTGCCAGCAGCGTAGGCGGGACTCAACTTAACAATGAGCAGTTCTTC
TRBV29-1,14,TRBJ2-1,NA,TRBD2,CSVHTSGTYNEQFF,TGCAGCGTCCACACTAGCGGAACCTACAATGAGCAGTTCTTC
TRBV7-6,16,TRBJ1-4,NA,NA,CASSSGVPSTNEKLFF,TGTGCCAGCAGCTCAGGGGTCCCTTCAACTAATGAAAAACTGTTTTTT
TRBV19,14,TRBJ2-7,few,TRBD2,CASMPAGGQYEQYF,TGTGCCAGTATGCCAGCGGGGGGACAATACGAGCAGTACTTC
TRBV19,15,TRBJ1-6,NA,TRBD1,CASSRDSSYNSPLHF,TGTGCCAGTAGTCGGGACAGCTCCTATAATTCACCCCTCCACTTT
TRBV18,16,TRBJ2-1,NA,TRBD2,CASSGLAGVSYNEQFF,TGTGCCAGCTCCGGGTTAGCGGGAGTGTCCTACAATGAGCAGTTCTTC
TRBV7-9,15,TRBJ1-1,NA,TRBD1,CASSLGDRGLTEAFF,TGTGCCAGCAGCTTAGGTGACAGGGGGCTTACTGAAGCTTTCTTT
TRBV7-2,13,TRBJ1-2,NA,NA,CASSLASGFGYTF,TGTGCCAGCAGCTTAGCGAGTGGTTTTGGCTACACCTTC
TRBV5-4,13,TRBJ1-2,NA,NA,CASRPDRRYGYTF,TGTGCCAGCAGACCAGACAGGCGCTATGGCTACACCTTC
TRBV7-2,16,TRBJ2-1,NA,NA,CASSLAGGLSYNEQFF,TGTGCCAGCAGCTTAGCAGGCGGACTCTCCTACAATGAGCAGTTCTTC
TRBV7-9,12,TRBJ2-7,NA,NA,CASSPWGDEQYF,TGTGCCAGCAGCCCCTGGGGGGACGAGCAGTACTTC
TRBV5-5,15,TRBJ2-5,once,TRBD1,CASSPTGRYQETQYF,TGTGCCAGCAGCCCGACAGGGCGGTACCAAGAGACCCAGTACTTC
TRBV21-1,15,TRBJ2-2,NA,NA,CASSKRTPNTGELFF,TGTGCCAGCAGCAAACGGACTCCCAACACCGGGGAGCTGTTTTTT
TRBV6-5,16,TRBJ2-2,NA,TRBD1,CASSYSGTGGAGELFF,TGTGCCAGCAGTTACTCTGGGACAGGGGGCGCCGGGGAGCTGTTTTTT